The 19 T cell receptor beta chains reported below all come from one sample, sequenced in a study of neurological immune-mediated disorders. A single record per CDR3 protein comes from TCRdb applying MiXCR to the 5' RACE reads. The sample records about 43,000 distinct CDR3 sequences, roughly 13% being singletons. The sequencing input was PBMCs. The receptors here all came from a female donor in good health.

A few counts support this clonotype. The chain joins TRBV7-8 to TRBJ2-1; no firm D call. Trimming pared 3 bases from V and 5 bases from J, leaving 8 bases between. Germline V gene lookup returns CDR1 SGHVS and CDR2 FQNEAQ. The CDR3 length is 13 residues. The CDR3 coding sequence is TGTGCCAGCAGCTTCCAGGTAGACAATGAGCAGTTCTTC. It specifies CASSFQVDNEQFF.

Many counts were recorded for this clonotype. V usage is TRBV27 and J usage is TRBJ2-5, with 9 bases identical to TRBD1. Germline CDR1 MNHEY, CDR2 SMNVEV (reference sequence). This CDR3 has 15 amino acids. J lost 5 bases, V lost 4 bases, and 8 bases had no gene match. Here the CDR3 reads CASSSQTGGWETQYF. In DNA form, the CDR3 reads TGTGCCAGCAGTTCCCAAACAGGGGGCTGGGAGACCCAGTACTTC.

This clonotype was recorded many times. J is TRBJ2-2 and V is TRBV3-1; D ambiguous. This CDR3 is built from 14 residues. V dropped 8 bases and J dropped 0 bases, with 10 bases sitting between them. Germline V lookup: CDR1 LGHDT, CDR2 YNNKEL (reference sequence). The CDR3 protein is CASSSPANTGELFF. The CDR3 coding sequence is TGTGCCAGCTCTAGTCCCGCGAACACCGGGGAGCTGTTTTTT.

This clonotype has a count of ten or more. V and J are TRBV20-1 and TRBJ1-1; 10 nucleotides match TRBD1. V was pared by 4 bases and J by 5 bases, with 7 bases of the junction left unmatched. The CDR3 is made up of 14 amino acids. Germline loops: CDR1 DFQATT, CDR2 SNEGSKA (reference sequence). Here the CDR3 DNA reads TGCAGTGCTACACAGACAGGGGGCCGTACTGAAGCTTTCTTT. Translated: CSATQTGGRTEAFF.

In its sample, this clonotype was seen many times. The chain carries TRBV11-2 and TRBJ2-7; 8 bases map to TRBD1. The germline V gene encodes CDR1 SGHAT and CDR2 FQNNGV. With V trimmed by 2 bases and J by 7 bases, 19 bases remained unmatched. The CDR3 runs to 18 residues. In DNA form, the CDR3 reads TGTGCCAGCAGCTTACAGTTTCAGGGGGCTTCGGGCGAGGAAGAGCAGTACTTC. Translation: CASSLQFQGASGEEEQYF.

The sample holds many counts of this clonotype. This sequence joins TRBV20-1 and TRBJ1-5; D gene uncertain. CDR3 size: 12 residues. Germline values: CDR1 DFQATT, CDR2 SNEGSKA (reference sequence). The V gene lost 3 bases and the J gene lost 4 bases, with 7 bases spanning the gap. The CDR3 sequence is CSASQGNQPQHF. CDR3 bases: TGCAGTGCTAGTCAAGGGAATCAGCCCCAGCATTTT.

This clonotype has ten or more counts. The CDR3 DNA follows: TGTGCCAGCAGTGAAGCACCGGGCTCCTACAATGAGCAGTTCTTC. Its translation: CASSEAPGSYNEQFF. The chain uses TRBV2 and TRBJ2-1; D remains ambiguous. V was pared by 0 bases and J by 0 bases, with 6 bases between. This CDR3 contains 15 residues. In germline, CDR1 is SNHLY, CDR2 FYNNEI.

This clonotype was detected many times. The CDR3 region has the DNA TGTGCCAGCAGTTTATACAGGAATGAAAAACTGTTTTTT. Translated: CASSLYRNEKLFF. The V gene is TRBV12-3 or TRBV12-4, the J gene TRBJ1-4, with D maybe TRBD1 (5 bases). The CDR3 has 13 residues. V lost 2 bases and J 5 bases, leaving 6 bases between the germline ends.

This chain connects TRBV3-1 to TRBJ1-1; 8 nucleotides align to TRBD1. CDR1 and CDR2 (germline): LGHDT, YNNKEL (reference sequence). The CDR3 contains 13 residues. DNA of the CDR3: TGTATCACCACCGGACAGGGCGGTACTGAAGCTTTCTTT. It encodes CITTGQGGTEAFF. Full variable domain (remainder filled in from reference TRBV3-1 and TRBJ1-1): DTAVSQTPKYLVTQMGNDKSIKCEQNLGHDTMYWYKQDSKKFLKIMFSYNNKELIINETVPNRFSPKSPDKAHLNLHINSLELGDSAVYFCITTGQGGTEAFFGQGTRLTVV.

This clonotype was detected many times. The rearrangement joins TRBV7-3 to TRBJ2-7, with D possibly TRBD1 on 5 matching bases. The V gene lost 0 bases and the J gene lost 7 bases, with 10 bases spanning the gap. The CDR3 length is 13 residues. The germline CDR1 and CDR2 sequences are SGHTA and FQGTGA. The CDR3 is CASSLTAQGEQYF. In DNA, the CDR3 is TGTGCCAGCAGCTTAACGGCCCAGGGAGAGCAGTACTTC. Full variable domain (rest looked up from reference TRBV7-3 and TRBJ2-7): GAGVSQTPSNKVTEKGKYVELRCDPISGHTALYWYRQSLGQGPEFLIYFQGTGAADDSGLPNDRFFAVRPEGSVSTLKIQRTERGDSAVYLCASSLTAQGEQYFGPGTRLTVT.

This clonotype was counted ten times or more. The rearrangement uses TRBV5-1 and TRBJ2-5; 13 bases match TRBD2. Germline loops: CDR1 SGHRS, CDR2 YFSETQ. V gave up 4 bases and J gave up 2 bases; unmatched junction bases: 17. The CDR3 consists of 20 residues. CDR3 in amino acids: CASSPTWSGTSGETQETQYF. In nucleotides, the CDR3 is TGCGCCAGCAGCCCGACGTGGTCCGGGACTAGCGGGGAGACTCAAGAGACCCAGTACTTC.

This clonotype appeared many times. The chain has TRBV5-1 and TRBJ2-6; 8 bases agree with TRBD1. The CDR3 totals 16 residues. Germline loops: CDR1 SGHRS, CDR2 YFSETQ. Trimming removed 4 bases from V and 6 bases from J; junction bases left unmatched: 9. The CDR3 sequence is CASSTWTGFEANVLTF. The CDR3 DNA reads TGCGCCAGCAGCACCTGGACAGGGTTTGAGGCCAACGTCCTGACTTTC.

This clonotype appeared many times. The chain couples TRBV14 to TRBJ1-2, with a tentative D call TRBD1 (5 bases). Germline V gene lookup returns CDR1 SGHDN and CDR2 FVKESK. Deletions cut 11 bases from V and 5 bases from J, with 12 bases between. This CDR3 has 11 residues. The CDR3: CAGRRGYGYTF. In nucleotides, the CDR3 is TGTGCCGGCCGGAGGGGATATGGCTACACCTTC.

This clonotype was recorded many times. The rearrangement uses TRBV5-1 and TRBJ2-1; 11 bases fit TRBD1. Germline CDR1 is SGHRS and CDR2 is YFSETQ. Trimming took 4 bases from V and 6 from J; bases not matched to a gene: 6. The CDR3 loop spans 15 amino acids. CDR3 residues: CASSGAGTGGNEQFF. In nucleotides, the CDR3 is TGCGCCAGCAGCGGCGCAGGGACAGGGGGCAATGAGCAGTTCTTC.

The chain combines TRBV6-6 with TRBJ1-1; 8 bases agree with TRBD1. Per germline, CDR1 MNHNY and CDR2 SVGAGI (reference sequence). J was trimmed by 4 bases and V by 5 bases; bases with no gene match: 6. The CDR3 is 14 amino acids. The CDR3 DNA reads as TGTGCCAGCAGTCCGATTACAGGGGGCACTGAAGCTTTCTTT. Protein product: CASSPITGGTEAFF.

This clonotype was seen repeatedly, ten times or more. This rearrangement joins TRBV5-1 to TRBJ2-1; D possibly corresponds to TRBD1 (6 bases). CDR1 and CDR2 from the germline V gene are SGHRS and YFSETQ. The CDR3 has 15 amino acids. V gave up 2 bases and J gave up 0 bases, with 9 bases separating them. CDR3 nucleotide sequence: TGCGCCAGCAGCTTAGGACAGACCTCCTACAATGAGCAGTTCTTC. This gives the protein CASSLGQTSYNEQFF.

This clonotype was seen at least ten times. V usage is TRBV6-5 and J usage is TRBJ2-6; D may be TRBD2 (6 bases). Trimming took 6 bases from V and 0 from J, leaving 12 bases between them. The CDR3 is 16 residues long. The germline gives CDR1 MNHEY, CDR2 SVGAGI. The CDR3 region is CASSRDFYSGANVLTF. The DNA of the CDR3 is TGTGCCAGCAGCCGGGACTTTTACTCTGGGGCCAACGTCCTGACTTTC.

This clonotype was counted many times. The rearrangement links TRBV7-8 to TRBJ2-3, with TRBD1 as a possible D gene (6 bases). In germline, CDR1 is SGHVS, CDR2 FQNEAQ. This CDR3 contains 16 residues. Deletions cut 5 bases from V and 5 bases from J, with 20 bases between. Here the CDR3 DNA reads TGTGCCAGCAGCCACCCAAGGGGGAAAACCAAAGATACGCAGTATTTT. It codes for CASSHPRGKTKDTQYF.

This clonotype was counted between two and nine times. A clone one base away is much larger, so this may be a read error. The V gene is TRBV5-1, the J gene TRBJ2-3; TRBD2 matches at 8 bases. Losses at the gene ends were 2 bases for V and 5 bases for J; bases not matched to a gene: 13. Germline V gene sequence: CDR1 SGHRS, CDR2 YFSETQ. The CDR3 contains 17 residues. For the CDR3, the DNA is TGCGCCAGCAGCTTTTCCCCGGGCGGGGGGACAATAGATACGCAGTATTTT. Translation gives CASSFSPGGGTIDTQYF.